The rows below give T cell receptor beta chains drawn from one sample of a study of Graves' ophthalmopathy and Graves' hyperthyroidism. Using its own MiXCR run on the multiplex PCR reads, TCRdb lists one record per CDR3 protein. Of approximately 1.2 million distinct CDR3 sequences listed, less than 45% are singletons. The sequencing input was peripheral blood or thyroid tissue (not recorded which). The receptors shown here come from an adult man with Graves' hyperthyroidism. The CDR3 runs from the conserved cysteine through the conserved F or W. Fields, in order: J gene, V gene, D gene, clone size, CDR3 DNA, CDR3 protein. D genes are given only for firm matches. Expanded clones are given a class, and other clones once, few, many or no size at all.

TRBJ1-5,TRBV12-3/TRBV12-4,TRBD1,many,TGTGCCAGCATGGTGACAGGGAATCAGCCCCAGCATTTT,CASMVTGNQPQHF
TRBJ1-5,TRBV20-1,TRBD1,many,TGCAGTGCAGAGGGACAGGGTCGCAATCAGCCCCAGCATTTT,CSAEGQGRNQPQHF
TRBJ2-6,TRBV11-2,NA,few,TGTGCCAGCAGCGGGGGGACCAACGTCCTGACTTTC,CASSGGTNVLTF
TRBJ1-2,TRBV14,NA,NA,TGTGCCAGCAGCCAAGGCAGGGTGGATGGCTACACCTTC,CASSQGRVDGYTF
TRBJ1-2,TRBV12-3/TRBV12-4,NA,NA,TGTGCCAGCAGTTCTCAGGTCAGGCCATGGGGCTATGGCTACACCTTC,CASSSQVRPWGYGYTF
TRBJ1-1,TRBV5-1,TRBD1,NA,TGCGCCAGCAGCCGCTTCGGGACAGGGAACACTGAAGCTTTCTTT,CASSRFGTGNTEAFF
TRBJ2-7,TRBV10-2,NA,few,TGTGCCAGCAGTGAAGTGGCCCCATGGGTCCCCTACGAGCAGTACTTC,CASSEVAPWVPYEQYF
TRBJ2-2,TRBV2,TRBD2,NA,TGTGCCAGCAAAGTAGCGGGGAACACCGGGGAGCTGTTTTTT,CASKVAGNTGELFF
TRBJ1-4,TRBV20-1,NA,NA,TGCAGTGCTAGAGTCGGGACCCCAACTAATGAAAAACTGTTTTTT,CSARVGTPTNEKLFF
TRBJ1-4,TRBV7-9,TRBD1,NA,TGTGCCAGCAGCGACCACGGGACAGGGTATGAAAAACTGTTTTTT,CASSDHGTGYEKLFF
TRBJ2-7,TRBV10-3,NA,NA,TGTGCCAGCAGTTCCGAAGCTGGACCACTCTACGAGCAGTACTTC,CASSSEAGPLYEQYF
TRBJ1-3,TRBV6-5,NA,few,TGTGCCAGCAGTTACAGGGGCATACCAACTGGAAACACCATATATTTT,CASSYRGIPTGNTIYF
TRBJ1-1,TRBV29-1,TRBD1,many,TGCAGCGGACAGGGACGTTTATCTAACACTGAAGCTTTCTTT,CSGQGRLSNTEAFF
TRBJ1-2,TRBV29-1,NA,NA,TGCAGCGTTGAATGGGATAAAGTGGATGGCTACACCTTC,CSVEWDKVDGYTF
TRBJ2-3,TRBV9,NA,NA,TGTGCCAGCAGCGTAGATCTGCCAGATACGCAGTATTTT,CASSVDLPDTQYF
TRBJ1-1,TRBV10-2,NA,NA,TGCGCCAGCAGTGAGGAATTCACCCGTCAAGCTTTCTTT,CASSEEFTRQAFF
TRBJ2-6,TRBV14,NA,many,TGTGCCAGCAGCTCAACGGTGATAACCCACTCTGGGGCCAACGTCCTGACTTTC,CASSSTVITHSGANVLTF
TRBJ2-5,TRBV12-3/TRBV12-4,TRBD1,few,TGTGCCAGCAGTACCAGGACAGGGCCCTATTTAGAGACCCAGTACTTC,CASSTRTGPYLETQYF
TRBJ2-7,TRBV4-3,NA,many,TGCGCCAGCAGCCAAGACTGGGTCTCGCCCTACGAGCAGTACTTC,CASSQDWVSPYEQYF
TRBJ2-2,TRBV10-3,NA,many,TGTGCCATCAGTGAGTCGGGAGGCTTGCCCACCGGGGAGCTGTTTTTT,CAISESGGLPTGELFF
TRBJ2-6,TRBV2,NA,NA,TGTGCCAGCTTTCAGGGAATTGGGACTGAAGCTTTC,CASFQGIGTEAF
TRBJ2-7,TRBV12-3/TRBV12-4,NA,many,TGTGCCATCCTGAAAGTAGGCGAGCAGTACTTC,CAILKVGEQYF
TRBJ2-2,TRBV2,TRBD1,few,TGTGCCAGCAGGAGAGCAGGGGGTAACGGGGAGCTGTTTTTT,CASRRAGGNGELFF